The T cell receptor (beta chain) described here comes from a study of blood T cell repertoires in COVID-19. The method was immunoSEQ multiplex PCR; TCRdb's version includes in-frame clones alone and lacks a portion of them. This table holds roughly 33,000 clones, around nine tenths found once. CDR1 SGHTA and CDR2 FQGNSA come from the germline V gene. The CDR3 runs 14 residues. V shed 2 bases and J 3 bases; nucleotides not matched to a gene: 2. The gene calls are TRBV7-2 and TRBJ2-7, with 9 bases aligning to TRBD1. Sequencing input: peripheral blood. The sequence derives from a human donor in a cohort sampled during active COVID-19. The CDR3 loop reads CASSLLGQGYEQYF. DNA for the CDR3: TGTGCCAGCAGCTTATTGGGACAGGGCTACGAGCAGTACTTC.